These 19 T cell receptor beta chains were sequenced from one sample in a study of PD-1 blockade in classical Hodgkin lymphoma. Only in-frame clones appear in the TCRdb table, and some are missing; sequencing was by immunoSEQ multiplex PCR. Among tens of thousands of clones listed, approximately 71% were seen once. All patients relapsed after autologous stem cell transplantation, and brentuximab vedotin exposure varied. The sample in question was peripheral blood mononuclear cells (PBMCs), obtained at baseline. The receptor source for this set is a human donor with classical Hodgkin lymphoma.

This chain connects TRBV5-6 to TRBJ2-2; 11 bases map to TRBD1. This CDR3 contains 14 residues. Trimming at V came to 3 bases and at J to 7 bases, leaving 2 bases not matched to a gene. Germline V gene lookup returns CDR1 SGHDT and CDR2 YYEEEE. CDR3 amino acids: CASSWTGGFGELFF. The CDR3 DNA follows: TGTGCCAGCAGCTGGACAGGGGGCTTCGGGGAGCTGTTTTTT.

This clone turned up a few times. The rearrangement links TRBV6-1 to TRBJ1-4; D gene unclear. CDR3 length: 18 residues. V gave up 2 bases and J gave up 4 bases, with 20 bases separating them. Germline CDR1 and CDR2: MNHNS and SASEGT. This chain's CDR3 is CASSEPARDREYNEKLFF. The CDR3 DNA sequence: TGTGCCAGCAGTGAACCGGCGCGGGATCGGGAATATAATGAAAAACTGTTTTTT.

This chain connects TRBV7-9 to TRBJ1-2; TRBD1 agrees at 7 bases. Trimming cost V 3 bases and J 1 base; bases outside gene matches: 5. Per germline, CDR1 SEHNR and CDR2 FQNEAQ (reference sequence). The CDR3 has 15 amino acids. Here the CDR3 DNA reads TGTGCCAGCAGCTTTAATACAGGGGATAACTATGGCTACACCTTC. Protein product: CASSFNTGDNYGYTF.

The J gene is TRBJ2-1, the V gene TRBV12-5, with 8 nucleotides matching TRBD1. The CDR3 runs to 17 residues. Germline V gene sequence: CDR1 LGHNT, CDR2 FRNRAP. J was trimmed by 7 bases and V by 1 base; bases with no gene match: 12. The CDR3 DNA sequence: TGTGCTAGTGGTTTGGGCGGTTCAGGGGGCCGTTGGAATGAGCAGTTCTTC. As protein: CASGLGGSGGRWNEQFF.

The chain couples TRBV9 to TRBJ2-1; TRBD2 agrees at 10 bases. CDR1 is SGDLS, CDR2 YYNGEE, per germline. CDR3 size: 16 residues. J lost 6 bases, V lost 3 bases, and 9 bases had no gene match. CDR3 loop: CASSDRTSGTGNEQFF. DNA for the CDR3: TGTGCCAGCAGCGACAGGACTAGCGGTACGGGCAATGAGCAGTTCTTC.

The CDR3 nucleotides are TGTGCCAGCAGCTCACGTGCGGGCAATCAGCCCCAGCATTTT. It codes for CASSSRAGNQPQHF. This chain links TRBV9 with TRBJ1-5; D is unclear. The V and J ends lost 4 bases and 2 bases respectively, with 10 bases between them. The germline CDR1 and CDR2 sequences are SGDLS and YYNGEE. The CDR3 runs 14 residues.

This sequence joins TRBV7-9 and TRBJ1-4; 7 nucleotides match TRBD1. The CDR3 length is 14 residues. With V trimmed by 5 bases and J by 8 bases, 8 bases remained unmatched. Looked up from germline, CDR1 is SEHNR and CDR2 is FQNEAQ (reference sequence). The CDR3 spells CASSPLVGGEKLFF. In nucleotides, the CDR3 is TGTGCCAGCAGCCCGTTGGTAGGGGGCGAAAAACTGTTTTTT. Variable domain in full (rest from reference TRBV7-9 and TRBJ1-4): DTGVSQNPRHKITKRGQNVTFRCDPISEHNRLYWYRQTLGQGPEFLTYFQNEAQLEKSRLLSDRFSAERPKGSFSTLEIQRTEQGDSAMYLCASSPLVGGEKLFFGSGTQLSVL.

The chain couples TRBV9 to TRBJ2-2; D is perhaps TRBD1 (5 bases). V was shortened by 6 bases and J by 2 bases, with 8 bases between the two germline ends. Germline V gene sequence: CDR1 SGDLS, CDR2 YYNGEE. This CDR3 is 13 amino acids long. CDR3 protein: CASTRDNTGELFF. DNA of the CDR3: TGTGCCAGCACCAGGGATAACACCGGGGAGCTGTTTTTT.

The chain combines TRBV4-3 with TRBJ2-7, with D possibly matching TRBD1 (5 bases). CDR3 length: 16 residues. Germline values: CDR1 LGHNA, CDR2 YSLEER. Trimming took off 1 base at V and 2 bases at J, with 15 bases between the two ends. This chain's CDR3 is CASSQATTAPTYEQYF. In DNA, the CDR3 is TGCGCCAGCAGCCAAGCTACGACAGCCCCCACCTACGAGCAGTACTTC.

The rearrangement uses TRBV9 and TRBJ2-6; D is undetermined. The CDR3 loop spans 19 amino acids. V was shortened by 4 bases and J by 1 base, with 21 bases between the two germline ends. Germline CDR1 and CDR2: SGDLS and YYNGEE. The CDR3, as DNA: TGTGCCAGCAGCCTTAGTACTACCCGGAGTAATTCTGGGGCCAACGTCCTGACTTTC. It yields the protein CASSLSTTRSNSGANVLTF.

V gene TRBV7-8 combines with J gene TRBJ2-1; TRBD2 matches at 8 bases. The germline gives CDR1 SGHVS, CDR2 FQNEAQ. V lost 5 bases, J lost 6 bases, and 6 bases stayed unmatched. The CDR3 length is 14 residues. CDR3 sequence (DNA): TGTGCCAGCAGCCGGGAGGGCCGCGGCAATGAGCAGTTCTTC. It translates to CASSREGRGNEQFF.

The chain employs TRBV5-4 and TRBJ2-3; 8 nucleotides line up with TRBD1. V shed 4 bases and J 5 bases; nucleotides not matched to a gene: 6. Germline CDR1 reads SGHNT; CDR2 reads YYREEE (reference sequence). The CDR3 covers 14 residues. The CDR3 protein is CASSVQGAVDTQYF. CDR3 in DNA: TGTGCCAGCAGCGTCCAGGGGGCCGTAGATACGCAGTATTTT.

The chain links TRBV29-1 to TRBJ2-1, with D perhaps TRBD1 (5 bases). Germline assignment: CDR1 SQVTM and CDR2 ANQGSEA. V gave up 7 bases and J gave up 7 bases, with 14 bases separating them. This CDR3 contains 12 residues. Here the CDR3 reads CSAGWAWNEQFF. DNA for the CDR3: TGCAGCGCAGGGTGGGCTTGGAATGAGCAGTTCTTC.

The genes are TRBV28 and TRBJ2-2; D not resolved. The CDR3 length is 14 residues. The V end lost 8 bases, the J end lost 2 bases, and 12 bases lay between the germline ends. CDR1 and CDR2 (germline): MDHEN, SYDVKM. CDR3: CASAVGINTGELFF. The CDR3 region has the DNA TGTGCCAGCGCCGTTGGTATCAACACCGGGGAGCTGTTTTTT. Variable domain in full (rest from reference TRBV28 and TRBJ2-2): DVKVTQSSRYLVKRTGEKVFLECVQDMDHENMFWYRQDPGLGLRLIYFSYDVKMKEKGDIPEGYSVSREKKERFSLILESASTNQTSMYLCASAVGINTGELFFGEGSRLTVL.

J is TRBJ1-1 and V is TRBV11-2; unclear D gene. CDR1 and CDR2 (germline): SGHAT, FQNNGV. V lost 3 bases and J 2 bases, leaving 7 bases between the germline ends. The CDR3 loop spans 13 amino acids. The CDR3, as DNA: TGTGCCAGCAGCTTCTGGGGAAACACTGAAGCTTTCTTT. Amino acids: CASSFWGNTEAFF.

The V call is TRBV5-1, the J call TRBJ1-2, with TRBD1 as a possible D gene (6 bases). CDR3 size: 13 residues. Germline CDR1 SGHRS, CDR2 YFSETQ. V was shortened by 4 bases and J by 4 bases, with 11 bases between the two germline ends. DNA for the CDR3: TGCGCCAGCAGCCAAGGACAGCTCTATGGCTACACCTTC. It translates to CASSQGQLYGYTF. Based on the CDR3 plus reference TRBV5-1 and TRBJ1-2, the full variable domain is KAGVTQTPRYLIKTRGQQVTLSCSPISGHRSVSWYQQTPGQGLQFLFEYFSETQRNKGNFPGRFSGRQFSNSRSEMNVSTLELGDSALYLCASSQGQLYGYTFGSGTRLTVV.

The chain combines TRBV10-3 with TRBJ2-7; 10 nucleotides match TRBD1. The trim removed 0 bases at V and 5 bases at J, leaving 10 bases unmatched. Germline CDR1 is ENHRY and CDR2 is SYGVKD. CDR3 length equals 17 residues. In nucleotides, the CDR3 is TGTGCCATCAGTGAGTCGGAACGGGGACAGGGGAAACACGAGCAGTACTTC. Translated, it gives CAISESERGQGKHEQYF.

The rearrangement uses TRBV2 and TRBJ1-4, with D perhaps TRBD1 (6 bases). From germline, CDR1 is SNHLY and CDR2 FYNNEI. This CDR3 contains 15 residues. Trimming left V 2 bases short and J 6 bases short, with 13 bases between. The CDR3 loop reads CASSELPGEYEKLFF. CDR3 nucleotide sequence: TGTGCCAGCAGTGAACTGCCAGGGGAGTATGAAAAACTGTTTTTT.

The DNA for the CDR3 is TGTGCCAGCATCACCTTAGTCAGGTTTACTGAAGCTTTCTTT. Residues: CASITLVRFTEAFF. The V and J genes are TRBV28 and TRBJ1-1, with unresolved D. The CDR3 has 14 amino acids. Per germline, CDR1 MDHEN and CDR2 SYDVKM. V was trimmed by 7 bases and J by 5 bases, leaving 17 bases between them.